The 27 T cell receptor beta chains listed next were all sequenced from one sample in a study of blood T cell repertoires in COVID-19. The table came from immunoSEQ multiplex PCR; TCRdb's copy has only in-frame clones and leaves some out. The sample contains around 220,000 clones, about 80% of which appear only once. The specimen sequenced was peripheral blood. The receptors were gathered from a woman older than 75 with active or convalescent COVID-19.

This clone has only one observation. The chain is built from TRBV6-5 and TRBJ1-6; D remains ambiguous. Per the germline V gene, CDR1 is MNHEY and CDR2 is SVGAGI. Trimming left V 6 bases short and J 2 bases short, with 8 bases between. This CDR3 has 14 residues. CDR3 sequence: CASSTGTYNSPLHF. CDR3 in DNA: TGTGCCAGCAGCACCGGGACCTATAATTCACCCCTCCACTTT.

The gene calls are TRBV10-3 and TRBJ2-1, with 9 bases lining up with TRBD1. CDR3 size: 13 residues. Per the germline V gene, CDR1 is ENHRY and CDR2 is SYGVKD. In DNA, the CDR3 is TGTGGAACAGCGACAGGGGGGAACAATGAGCAGTTCTTC. Protein sequence: CGTATGGNNEQFF.

This clone was counted between two and nine times. The chain uses TRBV11-2 and TRBJ1-5, with D possibly TRBD1 on 6 matching bases. Germline values: CDR1 SGHAT, CDR2 FQNNGV. V dropped 3 bases and J dropped 2 bases, with 11 bases sitting between them. The CDR3 totals 15 residues. The chain's CDR3 is CASSLGNRGNQPQHF. The CDR3 nucleotides read TGTGCCAGCAGCTTGGGGAACAGGGGCAATCAGCCCCAGCATTTT.

The rearrangement joins TRBV18 to TRBJ2-5, with 7 nucleotides matching TRBD1. CDR1 and CDR2 (germline): KGHSH, LQKENI. The CDR3 spans 17 residues. Trimming cost V 5 bases and J 5 bases; bases outside gene matches: 17. The CDR3 nucleotides are TGTGCCAGCTCAAAGAATTCGGCAGGGGGAAATGGGGAGACCCAGTACTTC. It translates to CASSKNSAGGNGETQYF.

This chain links TRBV4-1 with TRBJ2-7, with 7 bases aligning to TRBD1. Germline CDR1 is MGHRA and CDR2 is YSYEKL. The CDR3 has 16 residues. V lost 3 bases and J lost 3; bases outside the gene matches: 11. The CDR3 DNA reads as TGCGCCAGCAGCCAGGGTCCGGGACAGAACTTCTACGAGCAGTACTTC. As protein: CASSQGPGQNFYEQYF.

This clone was recorded only once. J is TRBJ2-1 and V is TRBV29-1; no clear D. The V and J ends lost 8 bases and 0 bases respectively, with 14 bases between them. CDR1 and CDR2 (germline): SQVTM, ANQGSEA. CDR3 length equals 14 residues. This CDR3 reads CSLRLLISYNEQFF. Here the CDR3 DNA reads TGCAGCCTGCGACTCCTCATCTCCTACAATGAGCAGTTCTTC.

V usage is TRBV5-1 and J usage is TRBJ1-6; TRBD1 aligns across 7 bases. The ends lost 0 bases at V and 5 bases at J; junction bases unmatched: 5. In germline, CDR1 is SGHRS, CDR2 YFSETQ. The CDR3 has 16 residues. Here the CDR3 DNA reads TGCGCCAGCAGCTTGGTCACAGGGGATCATAATTCACCCCTCCACTTT. This sequence encodes CASSLVTGDHNSPLHF.

The chain uses TRBV11-3 and TRBJ2-3; unclear D gene. CDR3 length equals 13 residues. Germline values: CDR1 SGHNT, CDR2 YENEEA. The V gene lost 1 base and the J gene lost 2 bases, with 4 bases spanning the gap. This chain's CDR3 is CASSLAFTDTQYF. In DNA form, the CDR3 reads TGTGCCAGCAGCTTAGCCTTCACAGATACGCAGTATTTT.

The sample holds a few counts of this clone. V usage is TRBV25-1 and J usage is TRBJ1-3; maybe TRBD1 (5 bases). Germline loops: CDR1 MGHDK, CDR2 SYGVNS. The CDR3 is 13 amino acids. V lost 8 bases to trimming and J lost 2 bases, with 10 bases between them. The CDR3 DNA is TGTGCCAGCGCACAGGTTACTGGAAACACCATATATTTT. This sequence encodes CASAQVTGNTIYF.

CDR3 in DNA: TGTGCCTGGAGTGCGTACACTGAAGCTTTCTTT. Translated, it gives CAWSAYTEAFF. The rearrangement links TRBV30 to TRBJ1-1; D is undetermined. The V gene lost 1 base and the J gene lost 3 bases, with 3 bases spanning the gap. The germline gives CDR1 GTSNPN, CDR2 SVGIG (reference sequence). This CDR3 comprises 11 residues.

The chain joins TRBV24-1 to TRBJ2-5; no firm D call. CDR1 and CDR2 from the germline V gene are KGHDR and SFDVKD. The length of the CDR3 is 14 residues. The V and J ends lost 2 bases and 6 bases respectively, with 12 bases between them. CDR3 sequence reads: CATSDWQKRKTQYF. As DNA, the CDR3 is TGTGCCACCAGTGATTGGCAAAAGCGCAAGACCCAGTACTTC.

The chain has TRBV21-1 and TRBJ1-2. TRBV21-1 represents a pseudogene. This CDR3 comprises 17 residues. CDR3 in amino acids: CASSNIGLDGQRHGYTF. In DNA form, the CDR3 reads TGTGCCAGCAGCAATATAGGTCTCGATGGGCAGCGGCATGGCTACACCTTC.

This chain joins TRBV19 and TRBJ2-1, with TRBD1 identical over 9 bases. The CDR3 spans 19 residues. Germline V CDR1 and CDR2: LNHDA, SQIVND (reference sequence). Germline trimming cut 0 bases from V and 6 bases from J; bases unmatched to any gene: 15. CDR3 nucleotide sequence: TGTGCCAGTAGTATAGATGTTAGGAGGGGACAGGGTTTTATCAATGAGCAGTTCTTC. As protein: CASSIDVRRGQGFINEQFF.

CDR3 DNA: TGTGCCTGGAGTCGGAGGGGAGGCACTGAAGCTTTCTTT. Amino acid sequence: CAWSRRGGTEAFF. This chain links TRBV30 with TRBJ1-1; TRBD1 might be the D (5 bases). This CDR3 region has 13 residues. Trimming cost V 2 bases and J 4 bases, with 11 bases left between them. CDR1 is GTSNPN and CDR2 is SVGIG in the germline V gene (reference sequence).

This clone appeared many times. The chain joins TRBV10-3 to TRBJ2-7; TRBD1 matches at 9 bases. V shed 3 bases, J shed 4 bases, and the junction held 7 bases outside the gene matches. Germline assignment: CDR1 ENHRY and CDR2 SYGVKD. The CDR3 contains 15 residues. DNA of the CDR3: TGTGCCATCAGTGATTGGTACAGGGGGCTGTACGAGCAGTACTTC. This encodes CAISDWYRGLYEQYF.

The genes are TRBV6-1 and TRBJ1-2; perhaps TRBD1 as D (5 bases). Trimming took off 0 bases at V and 6 bases at J, with 23 bases between the two ends. Germline CDR1 reads MNHNS; CDR2 reads SASEGT. The CDR3 contains 18 residues. The CDR3 protein is CASSEAGFSSRAFDGYTF. CDR3 nucleotide sequence: TGTGCCAGCAGTGAAGCGGGGTTTAGTAGCAGGGCTTTTGATGGCTACACCTTC.

The chain links TRBV19 to TRBJ2-7; 7 nucleotides align to TRBD1. The germline gives CDR1 LNHDA, CDR2 SQIVND (reference sequence). V was clipped by 5 bases and J by 0 bases; unmatched bases: 4. The CDR3 consists of 14 residues. The CDR3 DNA reads as TGTGCCAGTAGTCGACAGGGCCACTCCTACGAGCAGTACTTC. Its protein is CASSRQGHSYEQYF.

J is TRBJ1-2 and V is TRBV2; D might be TRBD1 (5 bases). This CDR3 has 14 residues. V was shortened by 4 bases and J by 0 bases, with 9 bases between the two germline ends. The germline gives CDR1 SNHLY, CDR2 FYNNEI. The CDR3 protein is CASSVDSSNYGYTF. The CDR3 DNA reads TGTGCCAGCAGTGTTGACAGTTCTAACTATGGCTACACCTTC. The whole variable domain, filled in from reference TRBV2 and TRBJ1-2, reads EPEVTQTPSHQVTQMGQEVILRCVPISNHLYFYWYRQILGQKVEFLVSFYNNEISEKSEIFDDQFSVERPDGSNFTLKIRSTKLEDSAMYFCASSVDSSNYGYTFGSGTRLTVV.

The rearrangement uses TRBV5-1 and TRBJ1-4; 7 bases are shared with TRBD1. Germline V gene sequence: CDR1 SGHRS, CDR2 YFSETQ. V lost 4 bases and J lost 4; bases outside the gene matches: 7. The CDR3 has 15 residues. The CDR3, as DNA: TGCGCCAGCAGCCTTCTGACAGGGTTTAATGAAAAACTGTTTTTT. It is translated as CASSLLTGFNEKLFF.

The J gene is TRBJ1-2, the V gene TRBV30, with 10 bases aligning to TRBD1. Germline V gives CDR1 GTSNPN, CDR2 SVGIG (reference sequence). This CDR3 region has 11 residues. J lost 8 bases, V lost 7 bases, and 4 bases had no gene match. For the CDR3, the DNA is TGTGCCTTGACAGGGGGCTGGGGCTACACCTTC. Its translation is CALTGGWGYTF.

This sequence joins TRBV15 and TRBJ2-2; 10 bases are shared with TRBD1. Germline V gives CDR1 LNHNV, CDR2 YYDKDF (reference sequence). The CDR3 totals 15 residues. With V trimmed by 3 bases and J by 7 bases, 5 bases remained unmatched. The CDR3 sequence is CATSRDRGMGGELFF. In DNA, the CDR3 is TGTGCCACCAGCAGGGACAGGGGGATGGGCGGGGAGCTGTTTTTT. The whole variable domain, filled in from reference TRBV15 and TRBJ2-2, reads DAMVIQNPRYQVTQFGKPVTLSCSQTLNHNVMYWYQQKSSQAPKLLFHYYDKDFNNEADTPDNFQSRRPNTSFCFLDIRSPGLGDTAMYLCATSRDRGMGGELFFGEGSRLTVL.

The gene calls are TRBV10-3 and TRBJ2-2; D remains ambiguous. This CDR3 region has 13 residues. V was pared by 0 bases and J by 8 bases, with 7 bases between. The germline CDR1 and CDR2 sequences are ENHRY and SYGVKD. The CDR3 coding sequence is TGTGCCATCAGTGAGTCGAGGTCAGGGGAGCTGTTTTTT. Its translation: CAISESRSGELFF.

The chain carries TRBV5-1 and TRBJ1-1; 8 bases are shared with TRBD1. The CDR3 totals 15 residues. V gave up 3 bases and J gave up 1 base; unmatched junction bases: 5. CDR1 is SGHRS, CDR2 YFSETQ, per germline. The CDR3 DNA reads TGCGCCAGCAGCTGGGACAGGCCCAAGAACACTGAAGCTTTCTTT. This codes for CASSWDRPKNTEAFF.

The chain employs TRBV30 and TRBJ1-2, with TRBD1 matching 11 bases. The CDR3 has 14 amino acids. Germline values: CDR1 GTSNPN, CDR2 SVGIG (reference sequence). V trimming: 3 bases; J trimming: 8 bases; junction bases outside the gene matches: 8. The CDR3 protein is CAWRQIGTGGGYTF. In DNA, the CDR3 is TGTGCCTGGAGGCAAATCGGGACAGGGGGAGGCTACACCTTC.

The chain carries TRBV30 and TRBJ1-3; a weak D match, TRBD1 (6 bases). Per germline, CDR1 GTSNPN and CDR2 SVGIG (reference sequence). With 3 bases removed from V and 4 bases from J, the gap between germline ends came to 13 bases. This CDR3 contains 14 residues. The CDR3 here is CAWRPPGQGNTIYF. The DNA of the CDR3 is TGTGCCTGGAGGCCTCCGGGACAAGGAAACACCATATATTTT.

This chain joins TRBV3-1 (or the pseudogene TRBV3-2) and TRBJ2-5; weak D call: TRBD2 (6 bases). Per germline, CDR1 LGHDT and CDR2 YNNKEL (reference sequence). The CDR3 covers 16 residues. The V gene lost 5 bases and the J gene lost 2 bases, with 18 bases spanning the gap. CDR3 nucleotide sequence: TGTGCCAGCAGCTCTCCTGGGACTTTCATTCAAGAGACCCAGTACTTC. Residues: CASSSPGTFIQETQYF.

V gene TRBV28 combines with J gene TRBJ1-1; 9 bases match TRBD1. In germline, CDR1 is MDHEN, CDR2 SYDVKM. The CDR3 sequence is 15 residues long. Trimming at V came to 4 bases and at J to 1 base, leaving 4 bases not matched to a gene. CDR3 amino acids: CASSSYRGRNTEAFF. CDR3 nucleotides: TGTGCCAGCAGTTCATACAGGGGGCGGAACACTGAAGCTTTCTTT.